Listed here are 9 T cell receptor beta chains from one sample, sequenced in a study of blood T cell repertoires in COVID-19. Using immunoSEQ multiplex PCR, the repertoire was profiled, and TCRdb retains in-frame clones only, with some absent. This table holds 95,000 to 150,000 clones, approximately 88% found once. Sequenced input: peripheral blood. These receptors were taken from a man in his fifties or sixties with acute or convalescent COVID-19.

The rearrangement joins TRBV10-1 to TRBJ2-2, with D possibly being TRBD2 (6 bases). The CDR3 is 16 amino acids. V was pared by 2 bases and J by 4 bases, with 14 bases between. CDR1 is WNHNN, CDR2 SYGVQD, per germline (reference sequence). CDR3 sequence: CASSEGGAAGTGELFF. The CDR3 bases are TGCGCCAGCAGTGAGGGAGGGGCGGCAGGCACCGGGGAGCTGTTTTTT.

This clone has a single count. The chain carries TRBV18 and TRBJ2-6; no definite D call. V was shortened by 2 bases and J by 0 bases, with 11 bases between the two germline ends. The CDR3 spans 17 residues. CDR1 and CDR2 (germline): KGHSH, LQKENI. CDR3 nucleotides: TGTGCCAGCTCACCATCTTCCACAGTCTCTGGGGCCAACGTCCTGACTTTC. This gives the protein CASSPSSTVSGANVLTF.

This clone was picked up one time. The rearrangement joins TRBV15 to TRBJ2-4, with D possibly matching TRBD1 (7 bases). The V and J ends lost 0 bases and 7 bases respectively, with 16 bases between them. Germline V CDR1 and CDR2: LNHNV, YYDKDF (reference sequence). The CDR3 totals 16 residues. The CDR3 here is CATSRDRPPGGNIQYF. CDR3 in DNA: TGTGCCACCAGCAGAGACCGCCCCCCAGGGGGGAACATTCAGTACTTC.

The chain has TRBV4-1 and TRBJ2-1; 12 bases fit TRBD2. The length of the CDR3 is 18 residues. The germline V gene encodes CDR1 MGHRA and CDR2 YSYEKL. Unmatched junction bases numbered 13, after V lost 0 bases and J lost 10 bases. CDR3 coding DNA: TGCGCCAGCAGCCAAGATCTGTTTGGACTAGCGGGGACGGGGGAGCAGTTCTTC. It is translated as CASSQDLFGLAGTGEQFF.

The chain is built from TRBV7-9 and TRBJ2-7; TRBD2 matches 13 bases. The germline V gene encodes CDR1 SEHNR and CDR2 FQNEAQ (reference sequence). V gave up 1 base and J gave up 7 bases; unmatched junction bases: 10. The CDR3 is 17 residues long. CDR3 in amino acids: CASSLGGLAGRNSEQYF. The DNA for the CDR3 is TGTGCCAGCAGCTTAGGGGGACTAGCGGGGAGAAATAGTGAGCAGTACTTC.

The chain employs TRBV11-2 and TRBJ2-5, with TRBD2 identical over 9 bases. CDR1 is SGHAT, CDR2 FQNNGV, per germline. After removal of 5 bases from V and 4 bases from J, the junction contained 11 bases not matched to a gene. The CDR3 is 16 amino acids. The CDR3 bases are TGTGCCAGCAGCCCGTTAGCGGGAGCCGTGTCAGAGACCCAGTACTTC. This encodes CASSPLAGAVSETQYF.

This chain uses TRBV7-9 with TRBJ1-1, with 7 bases identical to TRBD1. V lost 7 bases to trimming and J lost 1 base; unmatched junction nucleotides: 3. The germline gives CDR1 SEHNR, CDR2 FQNEAQ (reference sequence). CDR3 length equals 13 residues. CDR3 sequence reads: CASTRTGNTEAFF. CDR3 coding DNA: TGTGCCAGCACCCGGACAGGGAACACTGAAGCTTTCTTT.

V gene TRBV19 combines with J gene TRBJ2-7, with D possibly being TRBD1 (6 bases). Germline lookup yields CDR1 LNHDA and CDR2 SQIVND (reference sequence). This CDR3 contains 13 residues. Trimming stripped 10 bases from V and 5 bases from J, with 18 bases between. CDR3 sequence: CATSYRVKDEQYF. The CDR3 DNA is TGTGCCACCTCATACAGGGTAAAAGACGAGCAGTACTTC.

CDR3: CAWSAGGRGSNQPQHF. In DNA, the CDR3 is TGTGCCTGGAGTGCAGGGGGCAGGGGGAGCAATCAGCCCCAGCATTTT. This chain uses TRBV30 with TRBJ1-5, with 8 nucleotides matching TRBD1. Germline V gives CDR1 GTSNPN, CDR2 SVGIG (reference sequence). V was clipped by 1 base and J by 1 base; unmatched bases: 6. This CDR3 comprises 16 residues.